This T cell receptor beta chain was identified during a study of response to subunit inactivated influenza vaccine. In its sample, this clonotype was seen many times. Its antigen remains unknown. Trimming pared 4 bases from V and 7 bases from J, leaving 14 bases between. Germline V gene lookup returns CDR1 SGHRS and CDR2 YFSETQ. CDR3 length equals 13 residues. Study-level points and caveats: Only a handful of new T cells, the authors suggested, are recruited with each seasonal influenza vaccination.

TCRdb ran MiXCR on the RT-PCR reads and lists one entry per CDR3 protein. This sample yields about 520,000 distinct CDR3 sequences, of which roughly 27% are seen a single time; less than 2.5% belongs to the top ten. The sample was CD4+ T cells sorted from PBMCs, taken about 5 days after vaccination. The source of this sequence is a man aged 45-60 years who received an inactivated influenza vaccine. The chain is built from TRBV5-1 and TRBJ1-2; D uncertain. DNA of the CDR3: TGCGCCAGCAGCCGGGGAACTAACCCTGGCTACACCTTC. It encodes CASSRGTNPGYTF.